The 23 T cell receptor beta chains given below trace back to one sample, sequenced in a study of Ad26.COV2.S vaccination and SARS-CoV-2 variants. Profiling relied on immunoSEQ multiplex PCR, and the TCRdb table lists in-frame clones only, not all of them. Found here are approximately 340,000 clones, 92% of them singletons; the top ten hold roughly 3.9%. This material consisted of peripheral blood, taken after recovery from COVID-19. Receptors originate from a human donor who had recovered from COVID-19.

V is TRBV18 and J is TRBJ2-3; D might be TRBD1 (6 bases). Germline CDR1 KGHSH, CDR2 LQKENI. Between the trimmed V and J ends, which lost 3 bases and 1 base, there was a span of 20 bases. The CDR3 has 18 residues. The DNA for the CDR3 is TGTGCCAGCTCACCGATGGACAGATCAAGGAGAGGCACAGATACGCAGTATTTT. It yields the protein CASSPMDRSRRGTDTQYF.

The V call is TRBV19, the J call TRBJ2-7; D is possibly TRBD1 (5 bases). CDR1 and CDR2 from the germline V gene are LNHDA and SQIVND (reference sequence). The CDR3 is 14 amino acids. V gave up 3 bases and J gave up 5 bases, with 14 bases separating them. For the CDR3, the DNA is TGTGCCAGTAGTATCCAGGGTAAAGGGGACGAGCAGTACTTC. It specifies CASSIQGKGDEQYF.

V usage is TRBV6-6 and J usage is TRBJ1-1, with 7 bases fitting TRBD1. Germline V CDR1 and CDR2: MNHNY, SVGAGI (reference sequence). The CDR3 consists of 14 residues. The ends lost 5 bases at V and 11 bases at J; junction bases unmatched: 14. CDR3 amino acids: CASSLRDSLEGAFF. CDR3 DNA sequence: TGTGCCAGCAGTCTCCGGGACAGCTTGGAAGGGGCTTTCTTT.

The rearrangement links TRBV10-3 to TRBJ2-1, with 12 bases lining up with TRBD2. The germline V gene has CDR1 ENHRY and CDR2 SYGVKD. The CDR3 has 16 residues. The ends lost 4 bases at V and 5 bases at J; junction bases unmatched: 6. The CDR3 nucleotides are TGTGCCATCAGTGCCCTCGGACTAGCGGGGAACAATGAGCAGTTCTTC. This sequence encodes CAISALGLAGNNEQFF.

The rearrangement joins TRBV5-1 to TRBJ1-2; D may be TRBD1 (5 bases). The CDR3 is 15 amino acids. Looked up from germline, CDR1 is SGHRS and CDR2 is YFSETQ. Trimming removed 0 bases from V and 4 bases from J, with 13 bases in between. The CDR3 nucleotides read TGCGCCAGCAGCTTGGTCGGATCAGGGTTCTATGGCTACACCTTC. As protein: CASSLVGSGFYGYTF.

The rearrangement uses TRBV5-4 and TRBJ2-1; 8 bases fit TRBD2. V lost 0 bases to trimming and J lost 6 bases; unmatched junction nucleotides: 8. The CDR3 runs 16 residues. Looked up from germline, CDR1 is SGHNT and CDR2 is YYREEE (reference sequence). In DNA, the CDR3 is TGTGCCAGCAGCTTGGGGGGAGTAGCGGGGATCAATGAGCAGTTCTTC. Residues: CASSLGGVAGINEQFF. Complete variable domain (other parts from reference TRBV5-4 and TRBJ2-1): ETGVTQSPTHLIKTRGQQVTLRCSSQSGHNTVSWYQQALGQGPQFIFQYYREEENGRGNFPPRFSGLQFPNYSSELNVNALELDDSALYLCASSLGGVAGINEQFFGPGTRLTVL.

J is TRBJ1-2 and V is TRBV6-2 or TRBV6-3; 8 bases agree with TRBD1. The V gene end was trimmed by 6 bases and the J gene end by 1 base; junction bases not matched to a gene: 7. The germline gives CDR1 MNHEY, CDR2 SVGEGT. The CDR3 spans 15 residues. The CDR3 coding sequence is TGTGCCAGCAGCTTTGACAGGGGCCGTAACTATGGCTACACCTTC. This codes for CASSFDRGRNYGYTF.

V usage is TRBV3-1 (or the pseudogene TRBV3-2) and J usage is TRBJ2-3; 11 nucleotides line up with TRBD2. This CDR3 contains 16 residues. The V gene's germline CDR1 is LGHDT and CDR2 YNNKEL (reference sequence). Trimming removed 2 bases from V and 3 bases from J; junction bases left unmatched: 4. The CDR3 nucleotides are TGTGCCAGCAGCCAAATAGCGGGGGGGCTTACAGATACGCAGTATTTT. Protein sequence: CASSQIAGGLTDTQYF.

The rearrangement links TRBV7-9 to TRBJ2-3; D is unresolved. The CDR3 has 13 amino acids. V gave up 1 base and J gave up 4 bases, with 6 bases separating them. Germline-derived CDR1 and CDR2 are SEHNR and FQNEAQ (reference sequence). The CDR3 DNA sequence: TGTGCCAGCAGCTTAGATCACGCAGATACGCAGTATTTT. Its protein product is CASSLDHADTQYF.

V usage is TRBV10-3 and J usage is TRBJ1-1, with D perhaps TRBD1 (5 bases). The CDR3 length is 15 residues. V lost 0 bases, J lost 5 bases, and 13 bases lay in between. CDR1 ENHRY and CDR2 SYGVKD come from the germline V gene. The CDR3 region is CAISESGLKGTEAFF. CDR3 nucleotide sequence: TGTGCCATCAGTGAGTCCGGACTCAAGGGGACTGAAGCTTTCTTT.

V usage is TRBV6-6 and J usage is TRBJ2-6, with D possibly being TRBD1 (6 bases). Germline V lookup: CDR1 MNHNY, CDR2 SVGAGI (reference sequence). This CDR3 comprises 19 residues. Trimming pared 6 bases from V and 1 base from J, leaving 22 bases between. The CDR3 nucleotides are TGTGCCAGCAGCTACAGACAACGAACAGACAGGTCTGGGGCCAACGTCCTGACTTTC. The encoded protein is CASSYRQRTDRSGANVLTF.

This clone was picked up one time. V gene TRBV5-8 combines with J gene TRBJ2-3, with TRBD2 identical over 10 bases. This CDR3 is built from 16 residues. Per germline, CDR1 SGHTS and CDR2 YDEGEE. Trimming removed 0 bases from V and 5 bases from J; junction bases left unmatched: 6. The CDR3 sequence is CASSLGLAGAGDTQYF. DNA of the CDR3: TGTGCCAGCAGCTTGGGGCTAGCGGGGGCAGGAGATACGCAGTATTTT.

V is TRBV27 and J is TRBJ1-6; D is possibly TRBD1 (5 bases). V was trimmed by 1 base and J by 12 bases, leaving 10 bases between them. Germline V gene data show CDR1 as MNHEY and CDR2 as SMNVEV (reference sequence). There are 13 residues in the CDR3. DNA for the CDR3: TGTGCCAGCAGTTTATTCGGGGGTGGACCCCTCCACTTT. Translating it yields CASSLFGGGPLHF.

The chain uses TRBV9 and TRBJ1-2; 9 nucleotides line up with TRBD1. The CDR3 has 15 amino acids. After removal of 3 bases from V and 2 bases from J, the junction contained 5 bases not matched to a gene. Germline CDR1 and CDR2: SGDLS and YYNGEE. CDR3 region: CASSGTGGGNYGYTF. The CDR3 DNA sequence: TGTGCCAGCAGCGGTACAGGGGGCGGAAACTATGGCTACACCTTC.

The CDR3 bases are TGTGCCAGCAGCCGTACAGGGGGAAGCAATCAGCCCCAGCATTTT. Translated, it gives CASSRTGGSNQPQHF. V and J are TRBV7-2 and TRBJ1-5, with 8 bases fitting TRBD1. This CDR3 comprises 15 residues. After removal of 5 bases from V and 1 base from J, the junction contained 4 bases not matched to a gene. Germline CDR1 and CDR2: SGHTA and FQGNSA.

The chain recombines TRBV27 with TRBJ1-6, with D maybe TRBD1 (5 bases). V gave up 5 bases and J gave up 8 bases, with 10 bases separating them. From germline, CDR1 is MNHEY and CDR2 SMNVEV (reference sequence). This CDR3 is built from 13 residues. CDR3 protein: CASSRGGYSPLHF. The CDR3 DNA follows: TGTGCCAGCAGTCGGGGCGGATATTCACCCCTCCACTTT.

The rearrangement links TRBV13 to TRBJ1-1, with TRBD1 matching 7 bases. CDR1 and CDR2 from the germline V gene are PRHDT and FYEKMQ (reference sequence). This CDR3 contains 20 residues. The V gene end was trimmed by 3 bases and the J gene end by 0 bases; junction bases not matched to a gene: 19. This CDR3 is CASSFSEAGGQEDMNTEAFF. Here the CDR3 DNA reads TGTGCCAGCAGCTTTTCCGAGGCAGGAGGACAGGAGGACATGAACACTGAAGCTTTCTTT.

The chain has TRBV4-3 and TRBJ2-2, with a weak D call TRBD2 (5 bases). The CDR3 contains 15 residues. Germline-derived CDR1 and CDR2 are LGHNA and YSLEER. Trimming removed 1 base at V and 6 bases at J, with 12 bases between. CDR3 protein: CASSQVPRGAGELFF. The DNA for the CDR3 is TGCGCCAGCAGCCAAGTCCCCCGGGGTGCCGGGGAGCTGTTTTTT.

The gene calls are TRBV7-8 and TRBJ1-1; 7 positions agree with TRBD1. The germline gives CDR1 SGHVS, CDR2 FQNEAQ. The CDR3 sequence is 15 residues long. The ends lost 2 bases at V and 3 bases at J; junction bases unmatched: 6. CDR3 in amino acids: CASSLKQGVYTEAFF. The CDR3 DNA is TGTGCCAGCAGCTTAAAGCAGGGGGTGTACACTGAAGCTTTCTTT.

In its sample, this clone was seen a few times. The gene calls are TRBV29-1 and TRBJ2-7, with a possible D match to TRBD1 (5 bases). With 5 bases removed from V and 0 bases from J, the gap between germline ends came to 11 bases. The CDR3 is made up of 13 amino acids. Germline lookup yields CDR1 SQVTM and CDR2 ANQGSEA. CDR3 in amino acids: CSVQGAVSYEQYF. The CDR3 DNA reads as TGCAGCGTTCAAGGGGCCGTCTCCTACGAGCAGTACTTC.

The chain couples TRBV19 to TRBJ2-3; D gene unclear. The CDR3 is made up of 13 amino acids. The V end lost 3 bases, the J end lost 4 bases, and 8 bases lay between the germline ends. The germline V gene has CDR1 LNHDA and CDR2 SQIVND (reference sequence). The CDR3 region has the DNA TGTGCCAGTAGTATTGGGCGTCCAGATACGCAGTATTTT. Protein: CASSIGRPDTQYF.

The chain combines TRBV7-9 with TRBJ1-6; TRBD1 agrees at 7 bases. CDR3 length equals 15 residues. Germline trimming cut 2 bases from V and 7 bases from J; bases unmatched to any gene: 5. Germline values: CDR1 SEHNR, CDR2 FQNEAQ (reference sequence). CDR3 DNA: TGTGCCAGCAGCTTATGGAGGGGGCGAAATTCACCCCTCCACTTT. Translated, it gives CASSLWRGRNSPLHF.

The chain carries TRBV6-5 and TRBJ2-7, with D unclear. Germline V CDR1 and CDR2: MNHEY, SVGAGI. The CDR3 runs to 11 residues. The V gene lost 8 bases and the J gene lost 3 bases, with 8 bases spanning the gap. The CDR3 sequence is CASGPYYEQYF. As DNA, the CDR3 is TGTGCCAGCGGGCCGTACTACGAGCAGTACTTC.